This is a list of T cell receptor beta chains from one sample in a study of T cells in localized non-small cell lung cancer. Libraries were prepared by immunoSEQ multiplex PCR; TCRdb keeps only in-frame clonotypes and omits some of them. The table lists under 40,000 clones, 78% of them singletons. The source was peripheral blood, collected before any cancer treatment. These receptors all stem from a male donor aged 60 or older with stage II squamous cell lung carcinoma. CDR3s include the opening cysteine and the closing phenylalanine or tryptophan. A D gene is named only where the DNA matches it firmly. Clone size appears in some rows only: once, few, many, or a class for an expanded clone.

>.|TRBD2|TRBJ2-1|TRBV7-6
CASSLVMGLADNEQFF
TGTGCCAGCAGCTTAGTTATGGGACTAGCGGATAATGAGCAGTTCTTC
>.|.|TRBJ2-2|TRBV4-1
CASSSVGRRPTGELFF
TGCGCCAGCAGCTCCGTTGGCAGGAGACCCACCGGGGAGCTGTTTTTT
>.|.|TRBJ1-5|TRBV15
CATSRDFQPQHF
TGTGCCACCAGCAGAGATTTTCAGCCCCAGCATTTT
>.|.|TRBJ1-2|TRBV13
CASSEVRGGSGYTF
TGTGCCAGCAGTGAAGTAAGGGGCGGATCTGGCTACACCTTC
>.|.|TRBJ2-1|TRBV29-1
CSVVPPGSYNEQFF
TGCAGCGTTGTCCCCCCTGGTAGCTACAATGAGCAGTTCTTC
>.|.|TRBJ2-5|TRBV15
CATSRDLVGRETQYF
TGTGCCACCAGCAGAGATTTAGTCGGACGAGAGACCCAGTACTTC
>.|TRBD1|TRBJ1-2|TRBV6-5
CASSYGWGDRGTGYTF
TGTGCCAGCAGTTATGGTTGGGGGGACAGGGGTACTGGCTACACCTTC
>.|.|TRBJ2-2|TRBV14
CASSQVQLTGELFF
TGTGCCAGCAGCCAAGTGCAGCTCACCGGGGAGCTGTTTTTT
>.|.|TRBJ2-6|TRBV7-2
CASSAVFSGANVLTF
TGTGCCAGCAGTGCAGTTTTCTCTGGGGCCAACGTCCTGACTTTC
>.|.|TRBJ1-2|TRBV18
CASSPGQEGGYTF
TGTGCCAGCTCACCGGGGCAGGAGGGTGGCTACACCTTC
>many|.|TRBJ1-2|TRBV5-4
CASSLYEGQGPNYGYTF
TGTGCCAGCAGCTTGTATGAAGGGCAGGGCCCTAACTATGGCTACACCTTC
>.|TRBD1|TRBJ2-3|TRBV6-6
CASSYSPTGTTQYF
TGTGCCAGCAGTTACTCTCCGACAGGGACTACGCAGTATTTT
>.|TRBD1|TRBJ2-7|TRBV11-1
CASSSRQGIDEQYF
TGTGCCAGCAGCTCCAGACAGGGAATCGACGAGCAGTACTTC
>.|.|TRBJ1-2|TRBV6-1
CASSGSRDGLKTRDYGYTF
TGTGCCAGCAGTGGAAGCCGGGACGGATTGAAAACGAGGGACTATGGCTACACCTTC
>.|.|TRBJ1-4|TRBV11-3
CASSLRQGGEKLFF
TGTGCCAGCAGCTTACGGCAGGGTGGTGAAAAACTGTTTTTT
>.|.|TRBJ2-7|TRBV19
CASSIFGSGYEQYF
TGTGCCAGTAGTATATTTGGCTCGGGATACGAGCAGTACTTC
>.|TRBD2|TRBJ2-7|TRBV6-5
CASSYSSGGYEQYF
TGTGCCAGCAGTTACTCTAGCGGGGGTTACGAGCAGTACTTC
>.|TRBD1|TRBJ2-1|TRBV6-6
CASSSRGQVNEQFF
TGTGCCAGCAGTTCTAGAGGACAGGTCAATGAGCAGTTCTTC
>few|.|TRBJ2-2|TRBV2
CASSLTGIGSSGELFF
TGTGCCAGCAGCCTGACAGGGATCGGGAGTTCCGGGGAGCTGTTTTTT
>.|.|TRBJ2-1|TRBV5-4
CASSLGPAREQFF
TGTGCCAGCAGCTTGGGCCCGGCGCGTGAGCAGTTCTTC
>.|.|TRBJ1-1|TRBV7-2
CASSLAIGQRTEAFF
TGTGCCAGCAGCTTAGCGATTGGACAGAGGACTGAAGCTTTCTTT
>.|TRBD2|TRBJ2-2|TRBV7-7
CASSPRVVSGSGTGELFF
TGTGCCAGCAGCCCCAGGGTAGTTAGCGGGAGTGGCACCGGGGAGCTGTTTTTT